This record concerns one TCR beta chain sequence. As yet, its antigen is unknown. The data were produced by immunoSEQ multiplex PCR, yet TCRdb's version contains in-frame clones alone and is incomplete. In the table there are about 480,000 clones, roughly 87% of which are singletons. Treatment specified: over 15 received Ad26.COV2.S at low or high dose, single or two shots; 5 received placebo; per-sample allocation not given. Sampling was done on day 63 after the first vaccine or placebo injection. The sample is drawn from a study of Ad26.COV2.S vaccination and SARS-CoV-2 variants. Whole-study results and caveats: Marked by substantial breadth, spike-specific CD8+ and CD4+ T cell responses were reportedly seen after vaccination.

This CDR3 is built from 18 residues. The V end lost 2 bases, the J end lost 0 bases, and 16 bases lay between the germline ends. Germline lookup yields CDR1 SGHVS and CDR2 FNYEAQ. The sample consisted of peripheral blood, taken in a trial of Ad26.COV2.S vaccine versus placebo. The source of this sequence is a person between 18 and 65 years old who received the Ad26.COV2.S COVID-19 vaccine or a placebo. This chain uses TRBV7-6 with TRBJ2-2; D not resolved. The CDR3 DNA follows: TGTGCCAGCAGCTTACTAGTCGCTAGTTCGGCGAACACCGGGGAGCTGTTTTTT. Translating gives CASSLLVASSANTGELFF.